What follows are 5 T cell receptor beta chains derived from one specimen sequenced in a study of shared clonotypes between healthy human individuals. It was CD45RO-negative cells, positively selected for CCR7, that made up naive CD8 cells, with terminally differentiated effector memory CD45RA+ cells excluded. Measured with immunoSEQ multiplex PCR; TCRdb has only the in-frame clones, and not every one. The sample holds about 680,000 clones, 92% seen once. Input material: naive CD8+ T cells sorted from blood. Receptor source: a man aged 25-40 years in good health.

The J gene is TRBJ1-1, the V gene TRBV15; D gene ambiguous. The CDR3 is 14 amino acids. Germline V gene sequence: CDR1 LNHNV, CDR2 YYDKDF (reference sequence). The ends were cut back, 3 bases at V and 1 base at J, with 9 bases in the middle. The CDR3 DNA reads as TGTGCCACCAGCAGTGTACCCTGGAACACTGAAGCTTTCTTT. It encodes CATSSVPWNTEAFF.

This clone appeared once. The CDR3 DNA follows: TGTGCCAGCAGCTCCAGGGGACTCACAGATACGCAGTATTTT. Translation gives CASSSRGLTDTQYF. This sequence joins TRBV13 and TRBJ2-3; D is perhaps TRBD1 or TRBD2 (6 bases each). This CDR3 has 14 amino acids. The germline V and J ends were trimmed by 4 bases and 2 bases, with 10 bases remaining between them. The V gene's germline CDR1 is PRHDT and CDR2 FYEKMQ (reference sequence).

Turning to this clone: This may come from a read error, since a much larger clone is one base off. CDR3 in amino acids: CASTFTDTQYF. CDR3 nucleotides: TGTGCCAGCACCTTCACAGATACGCAGTATTTT. V gene TRBV5-5 combines with J gene TRBJ2-3, with D unclear. Trimming removed 6 bases at V and 2 bases at J, with 4 bases between. CDR3 length: 11 residues. Germline values: CDR1 SGHKS, CDR2 YYEKEE (reference sequence).

The chain links TRBV2 to TRBJ2-4; D might be TRBD2 (7 bases). Trimming pared 8 bases from V and 9 bases from J, leaving 17 bases between. CDR3 length equals 13 residues. CDR1 and CDR2 (germline): SNHLY, FYNNEI. Here the CDR3 DNA reads TGTGCCAGCGAGGGGGGGGAGGACGGCATTCAGTACTTC. Translating gives CASEGGEDGIQYF.

The V call is TRBV6-1, the J call TRBJ2-5, with D perhaps TRBD2 (5 bases). V was pared by 1 base and J by 5 bases, with 14 bases between. Germline loops: CDR1 MNHNS, CDR2 SASEGT. CDR3 size: 15 residues. CDR3 amino acids: CASSEVYRGWETQYF. The CDR3 DNA sequence: TGTGCCAGCAGTGAAGTTTACCGGGGTTGGGAGACCCAGTACTTC.